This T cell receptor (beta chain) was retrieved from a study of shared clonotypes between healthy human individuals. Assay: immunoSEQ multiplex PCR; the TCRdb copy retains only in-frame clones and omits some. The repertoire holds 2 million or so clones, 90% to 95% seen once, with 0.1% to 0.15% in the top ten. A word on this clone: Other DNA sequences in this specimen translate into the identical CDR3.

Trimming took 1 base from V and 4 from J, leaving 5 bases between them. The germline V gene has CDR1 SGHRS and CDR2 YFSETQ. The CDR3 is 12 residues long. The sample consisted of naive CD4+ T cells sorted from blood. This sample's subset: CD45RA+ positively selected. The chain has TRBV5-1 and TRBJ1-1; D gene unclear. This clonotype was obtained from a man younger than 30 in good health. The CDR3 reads CASSLPSTEAFF. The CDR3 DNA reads TGCGCCAGCAGCTTGCCCAGCACTGAAGCTTTCTTT.